The 31 T cell receptor beta chains below all came from one sample that was sequenced in a study of shared clonotypes between healthy human individuals (TCRdb year 2020). Libraries were constructed by the immunoSEQ multiplex PCR assay. TCRdb's version of the immuneACCESS table is confined to in-frame rearrangements and falls short of the full clone set. An unresolved V gene accounts for under half of the shortfall where checked; the remainder is of unknown origin. The sample table records about half a million clones; more than 75% of these occur just once. Jointly, the top ten make up around 12% of the sample. Material for sequencing was PBMCs. The receptors here all came from a woman in her 40s in good health. Some clones in this sample may be carry-over from other donors' samples.

The J gene is TRBJ1-5, the V gene TRBV7-2; D is unclear. The CDR3 extends over 15 amino acids. The ends were cut back, 2 bases at V and 1 base at J, with 9 bases in the middle. Germline loops: CDR1 SGHTA, CDR2 FQGNSA. CDR3 nucleotides: TGTGCCAGCAGCTTAAATGTGGGGAGCAATCAGCCCCAGCATTTT. Translated, it gives CASSLNVGSNQPQHF.

This clone was picked up many times. The chain recombines TRBV7-2 with TRBJ2-7, with 9 bases fitting TRBD2. This CDR3 is 16 amino acids long. Germline assignment: CDR1 SGHTA and CDR2 FQGNSA. V gave up 4 bases and J gave up 5 bases; unmatched junction bases: 12. The CDR3 nucleotides are TGTGCCAGCAGCTCCCCGGCGGGGGGGCTAGCAGACGAGCAGTACTTC. Its protein product is CASSSPAGGLADEQYF.

This clone was seen just once. The sample contains more than one DNA sequence encoding this CDR3. The J gene is TRBJ2-5, the V gene TRBV5-4; 7 bases agree with TRBD1. Germline CDR1 and CDR2: SGHNT and YYREEE (reference sequence). This CDR3 is 14 amino acids long. Germline trimming cut 4 bases from V and 1 base from J; bases unmatched to any gene: 4. In DNA form, the CDR3 reads TGTGCCAGCAGCAGCCGGGACAGCCAAGAGACCCAGTACTTC. It translates to CASSSRDSQETQYF. Full variable domain (outside the CDR3, taken from reference TRBV5-4 and TRBJ2-5): ETGVTQSPTHLIKTRGQQVTLRCSSQSGHNTVSWYQQALGQGPQFIFQYYREEENGRGNFPPRFSGLQFPNYSSELNVNALELDDSALYLCASSSRDSQETQYFGPGTRLLVL.

The genes are TRBV7-8 and TRBJ2-3, with unresolved D. This CDR3 is built from 17 residues. V lost 5 bases, J lost 0 bases, and 18 bases lay in between. Per the germline V gene, CDR1 is SGHVS and CDR2 is FQNEAQ. CDR3 sequence (DNA): TGTGCCAGCAGCCGCCCAGCAGCGCCAACTAGCACAGATACGCAGTATTTT. Amino acids: CASSRPAAPTSTDTQYF.

On this clone itself: A much more abundant neighbour one base away suggests this may be a read error. The chain joins TRBV16 to TRBJ1-1, with TRBD1 matching 10 bases. V was pared by 2 bases and J by 3 bases, with 0 bases of the junction left unmatched. The CDR3 spans 14 residues. Germline values: CDR1 KGHSY, CDR2 FQNENV. CDR3: CASSQGQGDTEAFF. In DNA, the CDR3 is TGTGCCAGCAGCCAAGGACAGGGGGACACTGAAGCTTTCTTT.

As regards this clone: This likely stems from a read error, as it lies one base from a far larger clone. The rearrangement links TRBV29-1 to TRBJ2-7; a weak D match, TRBD2 (5 bases). Trimming stripped 7 bases from V and 0 bases from J, with 16 bases between. The CDR3 spans 14 residues. Germline CDR1 SQVTM, CDR2 ANQGSEA. CDR3 nucleotide sequence: TGCAGCGCTACGATAGGGAGTTTCTCCTACGAGCAGTACTTC. This codes for CSATIGSFSYEQYF.

The V call is TRBV11-2, the J call TRBJ2-2; D may be TRBD1 (5 bases). Germline V CDR1 and CDR2: SGHAT, FQNNGV. This CDR3 has 13 residues. V lost 6 bases and J lost 6, with 11 bases in between. Here the CDR3 reads CASSSRTSGELFF. CDR3 DNA: TGTGCCAGCAGTTCCCGGACATCCGGGGAGCTGTTTTTT.

In this sample, this clone turned up a few times. J is TRBJ1-1 and V is TRBV30; no definite D call. The CDR3 is made up of 12 amino acids. CDR1 and CDR2 (germline): GTSNPN, SVGIG (reference sequence). Trimming removed 4 bases from V and 1 base from J, with 7 bases in between. CDR3 amino acids: CAWKPRNTEAFF. The CDR3, as DNA: TGTGCCTGGAAGCCCCGGAACACTGAAGCTTTCTTT.

This sequence joins TRBV2 and TRBJ2-7, with D possibly being TRBD1 (6 bases). Germline V gives CDR1 SNHLY, CDR2 FYNNEI. V gave up 7 bases and J gave up 0 bases, with 7 bases separating them. The CDR3 runs 12 residues. CDR3: CASKGDSYEQYF. The CDR3 DNA reads TGTGCCAGCAAGGGGGACTCCTACGAGCAGTACTTC.

The genes are TRBV7-2 and TRBJ2-1; 7 nucleotides match TRBD2. The length of the CDR3 is 16 residues. Germline V gene lookup returns CDR1 SGHTA and CDR2 FQGNSA. The V gene end was trimmed by 5 bases and the J gene end by 2 bases; junction bases not matched to a gene: 9. The CDR3 nucleotides read TGTGCCAGCAGCGATCGGACTAGAGGGCCCTACAATGAGCAGTTCTTC. The encoded protein is CASSDRTRGPYNEQFF.

This sequence joins TRBV7-2 and TRBJ2-1, with 9 bases identical to TRBD2. CDR1 and CDR2 from the germline V gene are SGHTA and FQGNSA. There are 16 residues in the CDR3. J gave up 5 bases and V 2 bases, and 7 bases lay outside the gene matches. CDR3 sequence: CASSLNGGRANNEQFF. CDR3 nucleotides: TGTGCCAGCAGCTTAAATGGCGGGAGGGCGAACAATGAGCAGTTCTTC. The full variable domain, completed using reference TRBV7-2 and TRBJ2-1, is GAGVSQSPSNKVTEKGKDVELRCDPISGHTALYWYRQSLGQGLEFLIYFQGNSAPDKSGLPSDRFSAERTGGSVSTLTIQRTQQEDSAVYLCASSLNGGRANNEQFFGPGTRLTVL.

The chain is built from TRBV5-1 and TRBJ1-4; 7 bases are shared with TRBD1. After removal of 4 bases from V and 8 bases from J, the junction contained 8 bases not matched to a gene. Germline V gene data show CDR1 as SGHRS and CDR2 as YFSETQ. CDR3 length: 14 amino acids. This CDR3 is CASSETGEEEKLFF. The CDR3 nucleotides read TGCGCCAGCAGCGAAACAGGGGAGGAAGAAAAACTGTTTTTT.

On this clone itself: A much larger clone differs from this one at a single base, so this may be a read error. The gene calls are TRBV6-1 and TRBJ1-5; possible D gene TRBD1, 5 bases. Trimming left V 2 bases short and J 6 bases short, with 14 bases between. The CDR3 is 15 residues long. Per germline, CDR1 MNHNS and CDR2 SASEGT. Here the CDR3 reads CASSEPDGGGQPQHF. CDR3 nucleotides: TGTGCCAGCAGTGAACCGGACGGGGGGGGTCAGCCCCAGCATTTT.

The V gene is TRBV11-3, the J gene TRBJ2-5, with D uncertain. The CDR3 is made up of 13 amino acids. Trimming stripped 3 bases from V and 0 bases from J, with 5 bases between. Germline lookup yields CDR1 SGHNT and CDR2 YENEEA. As DNA, the CDR3 is TGTGCCAGCAGCTTCGACAACCAAGAGACCCAGTACTTC. It specifies CASSFDNQETQYF. Combining the CDR3 with reference TRBV11-3 and TRBJ2-5 gives the whole variable domain EAGVVQSPRYKIIEKKQPVAFWCNPISGHNTLYWYLQNLGQGPELLIRYENEEAVDDSQLPKDRFSAERLKGVDSTLKIQPAELGDSAVYLCASSFDNQETQYFGPGTRLLVL.

V gene TRBV2 combines with J gene TRBJ1-1; 8 bases align to TRBD1. Germline CDR1 and CDR2: SNHLY and FYNNEI. The CDR3 contains 15 residues. The ends lost 6 bases at V and 4 bases at J; junction bases unmatched: 10. CDR3 DNA: TGTGCCAGCAGCCCCGGACAGGGTCGGGGCACTGAAGCTTTCTTT. It encodes CASSPGQGRGTEAFF.

The chain combines TRBV6-5 with TRBJ2-1; D possibly uses TRBD1 or TRBD2 (6 bases each). The CDR3 runs to 15 residues. The germline V gene encodes CDR1 MNHEY and CDR2 SVGAGI. Trimming stripped 6 bases from V and 12 bases from J, with 24 bases between. CDR3 amino acids: CASRSRVRGASGQFF. In DNA form, the CDR3 reads TGTGCCAGCAGAAGCAGGGTGAGGGGGGCGAGCGGGCAGTTCTTC.

The V gene is TRBV30, the J gene TRBJ1-6, with TRBD1 matching over 7 bases. There are 13 residues in the CDR3. Unmatched junction bases numbered 3, after V lost 3 bases and J lost 7 bases. CDR1 is GTSNPN and CDR2 is SVGIG in the germline V gene (reference sequence). CDR3: CAWRRDRNSPLHF. The CDR3 DNA reads as TGTGCCTGGAGACGGGACAGAAATTCACCCCTCCACTTT.

This clone was seen a single time. V is TRBV5-1 and J is TRBJ2-5; 7 bases are shared with TRBD2. The V and J ends lost 2 bases and 2 bases, in that order; junction bases with no gene match: 6. Germline V gene data show CDR1 as SGHRS and CDR2 as YFSETQ. The CDR3 runs to 15 residues. CDR3 nucleotides: TGCGCCAGCAGCTTTTGGGCGGGAGAGCAAGAGACCCAGTACTTC. Translated, it gives CASSFWAGEQETQYF.

Points on this clone: It is likely a read error, because the conserved phenylalanine at the end of the CDR3 is missing. The DNA is omitted, as the CDR3 cannot be located on it reliably, and the CDR3 follows TCRdb's listing. This rearrangement joins TRBV10-1 to TRBJ1-2. Germline CDR1 and CDR2: WNHNN and SYGVQD (reference sequence). The CDR3 is 15 amino acids long, termini counted. The CDR3 region is CASSTPRRSRKTYGY.

The gene calls are TRBV6-4 and TRBJ2-3, with TRBD2 identical over 7 bases. The trim removed 2 bases at V and 3 bases at J, leaving 8 bases unmatched. The V gene's germline CDR1 is MRHNA and CDR2 SNTAGT. CDR3 length: 16 residues. CDR3 loop: CASSDGVGGPTDTQYF. The CDR3, as DNA: TGTGCCAGCAGTGACGGGGTGGGAGGGCCGACAGATACGCAGTATTTT.

The chain employs TRBV5-8 and TRBJ1-1, with TRBD1 identical over 12 bases. The J segment lost 0 bases and the V segment lost 4 bases, leaving 4 bases of the junction unmatched. The germline gives CDR1 SGHTS, CDR2 YDEGEE. The CDR3 has 16 amino acids. This chain's CDR3 is CASSLGTGGMNTEAFF. DNA for the CDR3: TGTGCCAGCAGCCTCGGGACAGGGGGCATGAACACTGAAGCTTTCTTT.

The chain joins TRBV10-3 to TRBJ2-2, with D hard to call. Germline V gives CDR1 ENHRY, CDR2 SYGVKD. V was clipped by 6 bases and J by 7 bases, with 6 bases between them. The CDR3 has 11 amino acids. CDR3 sequence (DNA): TGTGCCATCAGGAATAGCGGGGAGCTGTTTTTT. Its translation is CAIRNSGELFF.

The chain links TRBV21-1 to TRBJ2-7; TRBD2 was called by the table and not checked on the DNA. TRBV21-1 is a known pseudogene. The CDR3 runs 19 residues. CDR3 sequence: CASSNLRIAGGFACYEQYF. DNA of the CDR3: TGTGCCAGCAGCAATCTACGGATAGCGGGAGGATTTGCGTGCTACGAGCAGTACTTC.

V gene TRBV10-1 combines with J gene TRBJ2-2, with 8 bases identical to TRBD1. The V gene end was trimmed by 9 bases and the J gene end by 2 bases; junction bases not matched to a gene: 5. Per germline, CDR1 WNHNN and CDR2 SYGVQD (reference sequence). The CDR3 loop spans 14 amino acids. CDR3 region: CASQTGANTGELFF. CDR3 DNA sequence: TGCGCCAGTCAGACAGGGGCTAACACCGGGGAGCTGTTTTTT.

This clone appeared a few times. This chain joins TRBV5-4 and TRBJ2-3; D is possibly TRBD1 or TRBD2 (7 bases each). This CDR3 spans 15 amino acids. Germline V gives CDR1 SGHNT, CDR2 YYREEE (reference sequence). V dropped 4 bases and J dropped 2 bases, with 14 bases sitting between them. In DNA form, the CDR3 reads TGTGCCAGCAGCACGGGGGGACAGCTCACAGATACGCAGTATTTT. This translates into CASSTGGQLTDTQYF.

The rearrangement uses TRBV18 and TRBJ1-5; a possible D gene is TRBD1 (6 bases). The length of the CDR3 is 13 residues. The V gene lost 5 bases and the J gene lost 5 bases, with 10 bases spanning the gap. CDR1 and CDR2 (germline): KGHSH, LQKENI. The CDR3 DNA follows: TGTGCCAGCTCAGGTGGGGGCGATCAGCCCCAGCATTTT. Translating gives CASSGGGDQPQHF.

This clone has just a few counts. The chain employs TRBV7-9 and TRBJ1-2; D gene unclear. Germline values: CDR1 SEHNR, CDR2 FQNEAQ (reference sequence). V lost 5 bases and J lost 3, with 4 bases in between. There are 11 residues in the CDR3. The CDR3, as DNA: TGTGCCAGCAGCCAGGACTATGGCTACACCTTC. This encodes CASSQDYGYTF.

The V gene is TRBV5-1, the J gene TRBJ2-3; 7 bases agree with TRBD2. This CDR3 is 16 amino acids long. V was clipped by 4 bases and J by 1 base; unmatched bases: 9. Per the germline V gene, CDR1 is SGHRS and CDR2 is YFSETQ. The CDR3 sequence: CASSGQGGLRTDTQYF. The CDR3 DNA reads TGCGCCAGCAGCGGTCAGGGAGGGCTGCGCACAGATACGCAGTATTTT.

CDR3 nucleotide sequence: TGTGCCACCAGCAGAGGGGCAGCGGGGCTCACAGATACGCAGTATTTT. As protein: CATSRGAAGLTDTQYF. The chain carries TRBV15 and TRBJ2-3; 7 nucleotides match TRBD2. Germline CDR1 reads LNHNV; CDR2 reads YYDKDF (reference sequence). CDR3 length equals 16 residues. After removal of 1 base from V and 2 bases from J, the junction contained 6 bases not matched to a gene.

Written as DNA, the CDR3 is TGTGCCTGGAGCATGGGACAGGAAAATTCACCCCTCCACTTT. It specifies CAWSMGQENSPLHF. The chain has TRBV30 and TRBJ1-6; 8 nucleotides line up with TRBD1. Germline assignment: CDR1 GTSNPN and CDR2 SVGIG (reference sequence). The V gene end was trimmed by 3 bases and the J gene end by 7 bases; junction bases not matched to a gene: 5. The CDR3 loop spans 14 amino acids.

The rearrangement uses TRBV19 and TRBJ2-1; D not certain. V lost 5 bases and J lost 2, with 13 bases in between. Per germline, CDR1 LNHDA and CDR2 SQIVND (reference sequence). CDR3 length: 15 amino acids. CDR3 DNA: TGTGCCAGTAGTCCTTTTCAGATGGCCTACAATGAGCAGTTCTTC. Its translation: CASSPFQMAYNEQFF.